This T cell receptor beta chain was recorded in a study of blood T cell repertoires in COVID-19. Study-level background: COVID-19 samples collected from the United States, Italy and Spain covered acute and convalescent phases.

The ends lost 4 bases at V and 3 bases at J; junction bases unmatched: 6. The CDR3 has 17 residues. Germline V gene lookup returns CDR1 LGHDT and CDR2 YNNKEL (reference sequence). The study recruited people aged roughly 18 to 89 years across around 23 US areas. Donors in Cohort 3 who had recovered were those with two negative PCRs, healthcare professional clearance, or resolution of their symptoms. Original data processing: Scientists estimated how many nucleated cells there were by amplifying reference gene primers. TCRdb's table, derived via immunoSEQ multiplex PCR, lists solely in-frame clones and lacks some. The DNA gave D and trimming, while V, J and clone size come from that table. The sample holds roughly 380,000 clones, roughly 87% seen once.

V is TRBV3-1 (or the pseudogene TRBV3-2) and J is TRBJ2-3; 14 bases are shared with TRBD2. The TCR sequence derives from a woman aged 25 to 39 who had recovered from COVID-19. Source material: PBMCs or T cells enriched from blood (not recorded which). This CDR3 is CASSPMGLAGVTDTQYF. In DNA form, the CDR3 reads TGTGCCAGCAGCCCAATGGGACTAGCGGGGGTTACAGATACGCAGTATTTT.